What follows are 8 T cell receptor beta chains derived from one specimen sequenced in a study of Ad26.COV2.S vaccination and SARS-CoV-2 variants. Generated by immunoSEQ multiplex PCR, the TCRdb table keeps only in-frame clones and is missing some. The sample carries 250,000 or so clones, approximately 88% recorded once. This sample's treatment: some 20 received Ad26.COV2.S at low or high dose, single or two shots; 5 received placebo; per-sample allocation not given. Samples were taken on day 63 after the first vaccine or placebo injection. Material: peripheral blood, obtained in a trial of Ad26.COV2.S vaccine versus placebo. All receptors come from a person aged 18-65 years who received the Ad26.COV2.S COVID-19 vaccine or a placebo.

As DNA, the CDR3 is TGTGCCAGCTCACCTCCGACAGGGGGCGGCACCGGGGAGCTGTTTTTT. Its protein is CASSPPTGGGTGELFF. The V gene is TRBV18, the J gene TRBJ2-2, with 10 bases fitting TRBD1. Germline V gene lookup returns CDR1 KGHSH and CDR2 LQKENI. CDR3 length equals 16 residues. With 3 bases clipped from V and 4 bases from J, the junction kept 5 bases outside the gene matches.

The CDR3 sequence is CATSDLPLAGGNEQFF. CDR3 coding DNA: TGTGCCACCAGTGATTTGCCCCTAGCGGGAGGGAATGAGCAGTTCTTC. This chain connects TRBV24-1 to TRBJ2-1; 12 bases match TRBD2. The CDR3 loop spans 16 amino acids. Per the germline V gene, CDR1 is KGHDR and CDR2 is SFDVKD. The V gene end was trimmed by 0 bases and the J gene end by 7 bases; junction bases not matched to a gene: 3.

The J gene is TRBJ2-5, the V gene TRBV30, with D perhaps given as TRBD1 or TRBD2 (5 bases each). The germline gives CDR1 GTSNPN, CDR2 SVGIG (reference sequence). Trimming cost V 4 bases and J 8 bases, with 11 bases left between them. CDR3 size: 11 residues. Here the CDR3 reads CAWKRGVTQYF. In DNA, the CDR3 is TGTGCCTGGAAACGAGGGGTTACCCAGTACTTC. Full variable domain (remainder filled in from reference TRBV30 and TRBJ2-5): SQTIHQWPATLVQPVGSPLSLECTVEGTSNPNLYWYRQAAGRGLQLLFYSVGIGQISSEVPQNLSASRPQDRQFILSSKKLLLSDSGFYLCAWKRGVTQYFGPGTRLLVL.

The gene calls are TRBV12-3 or TRBV12-4 and TRBJ2-1; D call uncertain. The CDR3 consists of 12 residues. Trimming took off 10 bases at V and 8 bases at J, with 15 bases between the two ends. Here the CDR3 DNA reads TGTGCCATCCCTAATTTGGCTTATGAGCAGTTCTTC. Protein sequence: CAIPNLAYEQFF.

The V gene is TRBV2, the J gene TRBJ1-5; weak D call: TRBD1 (5 bases). This CDR3 contains 15 residues. Germline values: CDR1 SNHLY, CDR2 FYNNEI. V lost 6 bases to trimming and J lost 1 base, with 13 bases between them. CDR3 sequence reads: CASRSGLQSNQPQHF. The DNA of the CDR3 is TGTGCCAGCAGGTCGGGACTCCAAAGCAATCAGCCCCAGCATTTT.

This chain joins TRBV15 and TRBJ2-5, with 8 bases lining up with TRBD1. The CDR3 is 15 amino acids. Germline CDR1 and CDR2: LNHNV and YYDKDF (reference sequence). The V and J ends lost 0 bases and 5 bases, in that order; junction bases with no gene match: 5. The CDR3 sequence: CATSREQGEYETQYF. CDR3 DNA sequence: TGTGCCACCAGCAGAGAACAGGGGGAGTATGAGACCCAGTACTTC.

There are a few counts of this clone. The chain has TRBV2 and TRBJ2-2; D gene ambiguous. The germline V gene encodes CDR1 SNHLY and CDR2 FYNNEI. The CDR3 length is 13 residues. V was shortened by 8 bases and J by 3 bases, with 10 bases between the two germline ends. The CDR3 nucleotides are TGTGCCAGCGGCCTTTCGCACACCGGGGAGCTGTTTTTT. It specifies CASGLSHTGELFF.

The genes are TRBV3-1 (or the pseudogene TRBV3-2) and TRBJ2-3; no clear D. CDR3 length equals 15 residues. V shed 1 base and J shed 2 bases, with 10 bases lying between them. From germline, CDR1 is LGHDT and CDR2 YNNKEL (reference sequence). CDR3 sequence: CASSQGDLLTDTQYF. CDR3 in DNA: TGTGCCAGCAGCCAAGGGGATTTACTCACAGATACGCAGTATTTT.